Shown below are 21 T cell receptor beta chains from a single sample sequenced in a study of T cells in Graves' hyperthyroidism and ophthalmopathy. RNA transcripts gave rise to amplified TCR beta CDR3 regions. The HTBI set primed first-round TCR CDR3 RT-PCR. TCRdb called the multiplex PCR reads again in MiXCR, with one record for every CDR3 protein. The sample lists some 250,000 distinct CDR3 sequences; 13% to 15% were seen once. Sequencing input: blood. The receptors come from a woman aged 40-49 years with Graves' hyperthyroidism that later progressed to Graves' ophthalmopathy.

This clonotype was seen repeatedly, ten times or more. The CDR3 nucleotides read TGTGCCAGCAGGCTCGACAGGGGGGATGAAAAACTGTTTTTT. Its translation: CASRLDRGDEKLFF. The V gene is TRBV6-1, the J gene TRBJ1-4; 9 bases line up with TRBD1. Trimming cost V 6 bases and J 6 bases; bases outside gene matches: 5. The CDR3 is 14 amino acids. CDR1 is MNHNS and CDR2 is SASEGT in the germline V gene.

In its sample, this clonotype was seen a few times. Just one base apart from a much larger clone, this may be a read error. This chain links TRBV11-1 with TRBJ1-1; D possibly corresponds to TRBD1 (5 bases). From germline, CDR1 is SGHAT and CDR2 FQDESV (reference sequence). This CDR3 comprises 15 residues. The CDR3 DNA sequence: TGTGCCAGCAGCTTAACGGGGGTTGTGAACGCTGAAGCTTTCTTT. It codes for CASSLTGVVNAEAFF.

Many counts were recorded for this clonotype. V gene TRBV19 combines with J gene TRBJ1-1; D is undetermined. The CDR3 extends over 11 amino acids. Germline V lookup: CDR1 LNHDA, CDR2 SQIVND (reference sequence). V was trimmed by 11 bases and J by 1 base, leaving 8 bases between them. The CDR3 nucleotides are TGTGCCTCCAAGAGGAACACTGAAGCTTTCTTT. Amino acid sequence: CASKRNTEAFF.

This clonotype was observed at least ten times. This sequence joins TRBV11-1 and TRBJ1-3, with a weak D call TRBD1 (6 bases). Between the trimmed V and J ends, which lost 5 bases and 8 bases, there was a span of 16 bases. There are 14 residues in the CDR3. Germline V CDR1 and CDR2: SGHAT, FQDESV (reference sequence). The CDR3 loop is CASSLTGRRDTIYF. As DNA, the CDR3 is TGTGCCAGCAGCCTGACAGGACGGAGAGACACCATATATTTT.

The chain employs TRBV20-1 and TRBJ1-6; no clear D. Trimming shortened V by 6 bases and J by 3 bases, and 12 bases separated the two germline ends. This CDR3 contains 14 residues. Germline CDR1 reads DFQATT; CDR2 reads SNEGSKA (reference sequence). CDR3 residues: CSAPELVYNSPLHF. DNA for the CDR3: TGCAGTGCCCCAGAACTAGTCTATAATTCACCCCTCCACTTT.

The chain couples TRBV3-1 to TRBJ2-7; D ambiguous. The V end lost 1 base, the J end lost 3 bases, and 7 bases lay between the germline ends. The CDR3 runs 13 residues. Germline CDR1 is LGHDT and CDR2 is YNNKEL (reference sequence). CDR3 amino acids: CASSQGSVYEQYF. The DNA of the CDR3 is TGTGCCAGCAGCCAAGGGTCCGTCTACGAGCAGTACTTC.

This clonotype was observed many times. The chain has TRBV29-1 and TRBJ2-7; 8 bases fit TRBD1. The CDR3 is 13 residues long. From germline, CDR1 is SQVTM and CDR2 ANQGSEA. J was trimmed by 7 bases and V by 7 bases; bases with no gene match: 12. The CDR3 here is CSARPDRGWEQYF. The CDR3 nucleotides read TGCAGCGCAAGACCCGACAGGGGTTGGGAGCAGTACTTC.

This clonotype was counted many times. This chain links TRBV29-1 with TRBJ2-3, with D maybe TRBD2 (6 bases). Germline V gene sequence: CDR1 SQVTM, CDR2 ANQGSEA. The CDR3 spans 12 residues. With 4 bases removed from V and 5 bases from J, the gap between germline ends came to 10 bases. The CDR3 here is CSVAGVRDTQYF. The CDR3 DNA follows: TGCAGCGTTGCGGGAGTCAGAGATACGCAGTATTTT.

This chain joins TRBV11-2 and TRBJ1-1; no definite D call. The germline V gene has CDR1 SGHAT and CDR2 FQNNGV. Trimming stripped 10 bases from V and 14 bases from J, with 29 bases between. The CDR3 sequence is 14 residues long. Written as DNA, the CDR3 is TGTGCCACCGCGGAGAGAGGTCTGAACACTGACGCCTTCTTT. The encoded protein is CATAERGLNTDAFF.

This clonotype was counted many times. This chain joins TRBV6-2 or TRBV6-3 and TRBJ1-2; 10 bases agree with TRBD1. The CDR3 sequence is 17 residues long. CDR1 and CDR2 (germline): MNHEY, SVGEGT. The trim removed 0 bases at V and 5 bases at J, leaving 9 bases unmatched. Written as DNA, the CDR3 is TGTGCCAGCAGTTACTCAGGATCCGGACAGGGGGGTTATGGCTACACCTTC. It translates to CASSYSGSGQGGYGYTF.

The V gene is TRBV28, the J gene TRBJ1-4, with 9 bases identical to TRBD1. Germline V gene data show CDR1 as MDHEN and CDR2 as SYDVKM. This CDR3 has 16 residues. V dropped 3 bases and J dropped 8; count of bases not matched to a gene: 10. In DNA form, the CDR3 reads TGTGCCAGCAGTTTTTTATACAGGGGGCCCTACGAAAAACTGTTTTTT. Protein product: CASSFLYRGPYEKLFF.

The table lists this clonotype with a few counts. This chain links TRBV11-3 with TRBJ2-2, with 10 bases that match TRBD1. Germline V gene lookup returns CDR1 SGHNT and CDR2 YENEEA. The CDR3 is 14 residues long. V lost 7 bases to trimming and J lost 6 bases; unmatched junction nucleotides: 5. The CDR3 DNA sequence: TGTGCCAGCACTTGGGACAGGGGTTCCGGGGAGCTGTTTTTT. Protein: CASTWDRGSGELFF.

This clonotype occurred many times. The V call is TRBV19, the J call TRBJ2-5; D may be TRBD1 (5 bases). V lost 4 bases, J lost 2 bases, and 23 bases lay in between. CDR3 length: 18 residues. Germline assignment: CDR1 LNHDA and CDR2 SQIVND (reference sequence). CDR3 amino acids: CASSRIPRVGRLQETQYF. CDR3 coding DNA: TGTGCCAGTAGTAGAATCCCTCGAGTGGGGCGGCTTCAAGAGACCCAGTACTTC.

The CDR3: CASRVSTRQYEQYF. As DNA, the CDR3 is TGTGCCAGCAGAGTTTCGACACGTCAGTACGAGCAGTACTTC. V and J are TRBV12-3 or TRBV12-4 and TRBJ2-7; no firm D call. The CDR3 length is 14 residues. The V end was cut by 6 bases, the J end by 4 bases, with 16 bases between.

The CDR3 reads CSARTGGAPLHF. The CDR3 nucleotides read TGCAGTGCGCGGACAGGGGGGGCACCCCTCCACTTT. The chain uses TRBV20-1 and TRBJ1-6; TRBD1 matches at 10 bases. The CDR3 is made up of 12 amino acids. The ends lost 6 bases at V and 11 bases at J; junction bases unmatched: 4. Per germline, CDR1 DFQATT and CDR2 SNEGSKA (reference sequence).

As for this clonotype: A read error may be the cause here, since a much bigger clone is one base away. This chain joins TRBV2 and TRBJ1-1; 9 nucleotides line up with TRBD1. The CDR3 extends over 14 amino acids. Germline CDR1 SNHLY, CDR2 FYNNEI. This CDR3 is CASYGTGWQTEALF. The CDR3 DNA sequence: TGTGCCAGCTACGGGACAGGGTGGCAAACTGAAGCTCTCTTT.

This clonotype was observed many times. The V and J genes are TRBV2 and TRBJ1-2, with 8 bases fitting TRBD1. This CDR3 spans 16 amino acids. V shed 6 bases and J 4 bases; nucleotides not matched to a gene: 13. Germline V gene lookup returns CDR1 SNHLY and CDR2 FYNNEI. The CDR3 sequence: CASSPILTGDIYGYTF. The DNA of the CDR3 is TGTGCCAGCAGCCCGATTTTGACAGGGGACATCTATGGCTACACCTTC.

This clonotype was picked up many times. This chain joins TRBV28 and TRBJ1-5, with D uncertain. CDR3 length: 20 amino acids. Trimming stripped 6 bases from V and 0 bases from J, with 27 bases between. From germline, CDR1 is MDHEN and CDR2 SYDVKM. The CDR3 loop reads CASSPSTDIPTTISNQPQHF. Here the CDR3 DNA reads TGTGCCAGCAGCCCTTCCACAGATATCCCTACGACCATTAGCAATCAGCCCCAGCATTTT.

This clonotype was seen repeatedly, ten times or more. The junction departs from the called germline gene at one end, perhaps through a read error. This rearrangement joins TRBV27 to TRBJ2-2, with TRBD2 matching over 14 bases. The CDR3 is 17 amino acids. Germline CDR1 reads MNHEY; CDR2 reads SMNVEV (reference sequence). The CDR3 nucleotides are TGTGCCAGCAGTTCACCGGGACTAGCGGGAGATCCCGGGGAGCTGGTTTTT. Its protein product is CASSSPGLAGDPGELVF.

Concerning this clonotype itself: This sequence may be a read error, since a much larger clone differs from it by one base. The V gene is TRBV12-3 or TRBV12-4, the J gene TRBJ1-5; D is ambiguous. The CDR3 spans 13 residues. CDR3 sequence: CAGSLFSNQPQHF. DNA for the CDR3: TGTGCCGGCAGTTTATTTAGCAATCAGCCCCAGCATTTT.

This clonotype was counted at least ten times. J is TRBJ2-3 and V is TRBV28; 8 bases match TRBD2. V gave up 5 bases and J gave up 1 base; unmatched junction bases: 17. Germline lookup yields CDR1 MDHEN and CDR2 SYDVKM. The CDR3 contains 19 residues. Here the CDR3 reads CASSPMLGTSGPGTDTQYF. In nucleotides, the CDR3 is TGTGCCAGCAGTCCCATGCTAGGAACTAGCGGCCCGGGCACAGATACGCAGTATTTT.